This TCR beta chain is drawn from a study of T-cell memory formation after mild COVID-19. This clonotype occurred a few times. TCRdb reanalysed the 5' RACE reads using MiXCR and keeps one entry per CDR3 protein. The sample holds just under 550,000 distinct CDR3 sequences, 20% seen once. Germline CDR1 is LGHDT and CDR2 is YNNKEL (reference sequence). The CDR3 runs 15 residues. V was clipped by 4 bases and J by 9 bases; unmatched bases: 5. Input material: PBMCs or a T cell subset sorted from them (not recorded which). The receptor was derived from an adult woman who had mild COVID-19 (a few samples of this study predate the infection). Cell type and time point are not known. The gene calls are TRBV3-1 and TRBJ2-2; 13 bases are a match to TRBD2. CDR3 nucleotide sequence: TGTGCCAGCAGCCGACTAGCGGGAGGAATCAGGGAGCTGTTTTTT. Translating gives CASSRLAGGIRELFF.